Shown below are 15 T cell receptor beta chains from a single sample sequenced in a study of blood T cell repertoires in COVID-19. Produced via immunoSEQ multiplex PCR; TCRdb's table is partial and in-frame only. The data contain roughly 150,000 clones, about 88% of them seen just once; the ten biggest clones take up over 2%. The sample consisted of peripheral blood. The receptor set was obtained from a woman in her sixties or seventies with acute or convalescent COVID-19.

The V gene is TRBV5-1, the J gene TRBJ2-1; 7 bases are shared with TRBD2. The germline V gene encodes CDR1 SGHRS and CDR2 YFSETQ. CDR3 length: 15 residues. Trimming removed 4 bases from V and 4 bases from J; junction bases left unmatched: 8. CDR3 DNA sequence: TGCGCCAGCAGCATCCTCTATAGCGGGTACAATGAGCAGTTCTTC. Encoded protein: CASSILYSGYNEQFF.

In DNA form, the CDR3 reads TGTGCCAGCAGCAATATACAGGGGATTAAGGGCGAGACCCAGTACTTC. This encodes CASSNIQGIKGETQYF. J is TRBJ2-5 and V is TRBV28; the match to TRBD1 covers 7 bases. Germline assignment: CDR1 MDHEN and CDR2 SYDVKM. CDR3 length: 16 residues. V shed 6 bases and J 5 bases; nucleotides not matched to a gene: 15.

This chain links TRBV4-1 with TRBJ2-1; 8 bases line up with TRBD2. V was pared by 3 bases and J by 0 bases, with 4 bases of the junction left unmatched. Per the germline V gene, CDR1 is MGHRA and CDR2 is YSYEKL. This CDR3 has 16 residues. The CDR3 coding sequence is TGCGCCAGCAGCCAGGCCGGGACTAGCTCCTACAATGAGCAGTTCTTC. Residues: CASSQAGTSSYNEQFF.

The chain combines TRBV7-2 with TRBJ1-2; weak D call: TRBD1 (6 bases). In germline, CDR1 is SGHTA, CDR2 FQGNSA. The V gene lost 5 bases and the J gene lost 4 bases, with 20 bases spanning the gap. The CDR3 extends over 16 amino acids. CDR3 bases: TGTGCCAGCAGCCCTAGGGGGTGGGGGCAGGGCTATGGCTACACCTTC. This gives the protein CASSPRGWGQGYGYTF.

The chain uses TRBV19 and TRBJ1-4; D is ambiguous. Germline values: CDR1 LNHDA, CDR2 SQIVND (reference sequence). Trimming shortened V by 7 bases and J by 6 bases, and 9 bases separated the two germline ends. The CDR3 consists of 12 residues. The CDR3 here is CASNDRDEKLFF. The CDR3 DNA follows: TGTGCCAGTAATGATCGGGATGAAAAACTGTTTTTT.

This rearrangement joins TRBV5-6 to TRBJ2-5, with 8 positions matching TRBD1. This CDR3 region has 15 residues. Trimming at V came to 3 bases and at J to 5 bases, leaving 9 bases not matched to a gene. Germline CDR1 and CDR2: SGHDT and YYEEEE. This CDR3 reads CASSSPTGVRETQYF. As DNA, the CDR3 is TGTGCCAGCAGCTCACCGACAGGGGTGCGGGAGACCCAGTACTTC.

This chain links TRBV7-2 with TRBJ2-7, with D possibly matching TRBD1 (6 bases). V was cut by 5 bases and J by 2 bases, with 13 bases left in between. Germline V gene lookup returns CDR1 SGHTA and CDR2 FQGNSA. CDR3 length equals 14 residues. CDR3 bases: TGTGCCAGCAGCCCTCAAGGGGGTACCTACGAGCAGTACTTC. It codes for CASSPQGGTYEQYF.

The V call is TRBV6-2 or TRBV6-3, the J call TRBJ2-2; perhaps TRBD2 as D (5 bases). Germline V gene sequence: CDR1 MNHEY, CDR2 SVGEGT. V lost 6 bases and J lost 7, with 15 bases in between. The CDR3 length is 14 residues. The CDR3: CASSNPPGNGELFF. DNA for the CDR3: TGTGCCAGCAGCAATCCCCCGGGGAACGGGGAGCTGTTTTTT.

The chain uses TRBV7-2 and TRBJ1-1, with D possibly TRBD1 on 5 matching bases. CDR3 length: 15 residues. The germline gives CDR1 SGHTA, CDR2 FQGNSA. Deletions cut 7 bases from V and 1 base from J, with 16 bases between. CDR3 sequence: CASKLWGEGNTEAFF. The CDR3 DNA is TGTGCCAGCAAACTTTGGGGGGAGGGGAACACTGAAGCTTTCTTT.

This chain joins TRBV7-9 and TRBJ1-2; D remains ambiguous. V was clipped by 1 base and J by 8 bases, with 8 bases between them. This CDR3 has 12 amino acids. The germline gives CDR1 SEHNR, CDR2 FQNEAQ (reference sequence). This chain's CDR3 is CASSLEVGGYTF. The CDR3 DNA is TGTGCCAGCAGCTTAGAAGTGGGCGGCTACACCTTC.

The chain recombines TRBV19 with TRBJ2-6; 8 bases map to TRBD1. V dropped 5 bases and J dropped 4; count of bases not matched to a gene: 7. CDR3 length equals 16 residues. Germline V gene sequence: CDR1 LNHDA, CDR2 SQIVND (reference sequence). CDR3 loop: CASSGRTGPGANVLTF. CDR3 sequence (DNA): TGTGCCAGTAGTGGGCGGACAGGGCCCGGGGCCAACGTCCTGACTTTC.

This rearrangement joins TRBV7-9 to TRBJ2-1; possibly TRBD1 for D (6 bases). This CDR3 has 16 residues. Germline V gene sequence: CDR1 SEHNR, CDR2 FQNEAQ (reference sequence). Between the trimmed V and J ends, which lost 3 bases and 0 bases, there was a span of 12 bases. Written as DNA, the CDR3 is TGTGCCAGCAGCTTCTGGCAGGGGAACTCCTACAATGAGCAGTTCTTC. It translates to CASSFWQGNSYNEQFF.

This clone was seen a single time. The chain carries TRBV3-1 (or the pseudogene TRBV3-2) and TRBJ1-3, with D unresolved. With 4 bases removed from V and 0 bases from J, the gap between germline ends came to 7 bases. CDR1 and CDR2 from the germline V gene are LGHDT and YNNKEL (reference sequence). This CDR3 spans 14 amino acids. CDR3 DNA: TGTGCCAGCAGCCGAGATTACTCTGGAAACACCATATATTTT. This translates into CASSRDYSGNTIYF.

This chain connects TRBV19 to TRBJ2-7, with D tentatively TRBD2 (6 bases). With 5 bases removed from V and 2 bases from J, the gap between germline ends came to 13 bases. Germline V CDR1 and CDR2: LNHDA, SQIVND (reference sequence). CDR3 size: 14 residues. The CDR3 protein is CASSSRTGAYEQYF. CDR3 DNA: TGTGCCAGTAGTTCCCGGACGGGAGCCTACGAGCAGTACTTC.

This chain connects TRBV5-1 to TRBJ1-1; D might be TRBD1 (6 bases). Germline CDR1 and CDR2: SGHRS and YFSETQ. The V end was cut by 4 bases, the J end by 0 bases, with 19 bases between. This CDR3 is 17 amino acids long. The chain's CDR3 is CASSPMGHQIMNTEAFF. CDR3 bases: TGCGCCAGCAGCCCGATGGGACACCAAATCATGAACACTGAAGCTTTCTTT.